This T cell receptor (beta chain) is from a study of blood T cells in healthy people across ages. This clonotype was counted at least ten times. The antigen is not known. Alongside a J-beta primer mix, a sample-barcoded 5' primer served in a second PCR lasting about 6 to 12 cycles. TCRdb reprocessed the 5' RACE reads with MiXCR, giving one entry per CDR3 protein. The data show some 900,000 distinct CDR3 sequences, 29% seen once. This CDR3 is built from 13 residues. Germline V gives CDR1 SGHDT, CDR2 YYEEEE. V gave up 4 bases and J gave up 0 bases, with 5 bases separating them. Study-level points and caveats: CMV status of donors was not determined, possibly confounding expanded clonotype changes. Among T cells, TCR beta diversity per million cells dropped roughly linearly as age rose. Among long-lived donors, naive CD4+ cells were more numerous and diversity higher than in aged donors. In these data, TCR beta diversity tracked strongly with naive T cell percentage.

Source material: blood. V and J are TRBV5-6 and TRBJ2-1, with unresolved D. The sequence was collected from a woman over 75 in good health. The CDR3 bases are TGTGCCAGCAGCCACGACTCCTACAATGAGCAGTTCTTC. This gives the protein CASSHDSYNEQFF.